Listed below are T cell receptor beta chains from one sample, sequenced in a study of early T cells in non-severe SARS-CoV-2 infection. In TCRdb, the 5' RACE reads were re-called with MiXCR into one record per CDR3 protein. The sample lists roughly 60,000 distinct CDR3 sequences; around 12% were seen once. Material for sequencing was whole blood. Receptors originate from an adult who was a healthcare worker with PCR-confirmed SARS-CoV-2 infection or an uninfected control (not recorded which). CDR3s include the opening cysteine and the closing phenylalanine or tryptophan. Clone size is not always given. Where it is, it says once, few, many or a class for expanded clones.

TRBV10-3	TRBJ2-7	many	CAISESTGSEQYF
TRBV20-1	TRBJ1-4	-	CSARDPQGAEKLFF
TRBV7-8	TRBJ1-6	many	CASSWTGSKDSPLHF
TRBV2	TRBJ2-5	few	CASSEDRLAGAQETQYF
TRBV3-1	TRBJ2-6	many	CASSHDAISGSTGANVLTF
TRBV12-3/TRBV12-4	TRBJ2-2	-	CASRIGPGELFF
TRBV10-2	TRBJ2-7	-	CASTAIGGQGKWGEQYF
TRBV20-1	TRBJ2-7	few	CSASGQAYEQYF
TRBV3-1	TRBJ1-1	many	CASSRLNTEAFF
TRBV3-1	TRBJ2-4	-	CASAYSLQNIQYF
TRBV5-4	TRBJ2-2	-	CASSWDRNTGELFF
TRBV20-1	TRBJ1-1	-	CSAKGQVTEAFF
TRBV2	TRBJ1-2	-	CASKGQPNYGYTF
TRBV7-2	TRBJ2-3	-	CASSLGGLATTQYF
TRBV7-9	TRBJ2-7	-	CASSLNSPGYEQYF
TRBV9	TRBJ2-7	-	CASSTGTGPYEQYF
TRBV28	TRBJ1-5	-	CASSLSEYQPQHF
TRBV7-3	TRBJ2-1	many	CASSSGQSSYNEQFF
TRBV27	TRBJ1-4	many	CASSLLGATNEKLFF
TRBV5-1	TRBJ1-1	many	CASSLDQGMNTEAFF
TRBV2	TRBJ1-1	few	CASTLLDTLNTEAFF
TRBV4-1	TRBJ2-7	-	CASSAGLASPLEQYF
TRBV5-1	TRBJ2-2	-	CASSFRENGELFF
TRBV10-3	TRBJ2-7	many	CAISSRDGDYEQYF
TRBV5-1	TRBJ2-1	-	CASRRGTYNEQFF
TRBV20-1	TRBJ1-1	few	CSAPPRMNTEAFF
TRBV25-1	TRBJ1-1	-	CASRSTGSDTTEAFF
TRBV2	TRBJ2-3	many	CASRGRATDTQYF
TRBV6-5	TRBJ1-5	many	CASSAYRDQPQHF
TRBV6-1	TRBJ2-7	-	CASKLGDEQYF
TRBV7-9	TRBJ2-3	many	CASSLLNPNEASTDTQYF
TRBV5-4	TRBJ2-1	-	CASSFGVYEQFF
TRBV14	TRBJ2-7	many	CASSGTGGFYEQYF
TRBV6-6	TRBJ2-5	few	CASNSGTGEETQYF
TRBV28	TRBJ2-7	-	CASSFVGTGNYEQYF
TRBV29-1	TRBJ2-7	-	CSVEDPRGGYEQYF
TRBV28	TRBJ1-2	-	CASSGTPTTDYTF
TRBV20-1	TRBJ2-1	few	CSATSGSQLENEQFF
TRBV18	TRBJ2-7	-	CASSRGQVYEQYF
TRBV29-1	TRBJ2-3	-	CSVDKQEDTQYF
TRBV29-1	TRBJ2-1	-	CSVESKSYNEQFF
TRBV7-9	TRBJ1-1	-	CASSPWTGNTEAFF
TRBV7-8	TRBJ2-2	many	CASSLIAGASGELFF
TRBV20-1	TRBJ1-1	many	CSARGFTNTEAFF
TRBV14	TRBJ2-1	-	CASSQGGLPNNEQFF
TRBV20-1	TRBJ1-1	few	CSADPGTGVTEAFF
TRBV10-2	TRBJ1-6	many	CASSENRAGNSPLHF
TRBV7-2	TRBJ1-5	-	CASSLTGFQPQHF
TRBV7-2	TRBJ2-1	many	CASSLASVGGGEQFF
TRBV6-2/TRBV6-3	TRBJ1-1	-	CASSLLGYNTEAFF
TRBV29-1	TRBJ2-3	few	CSVVIRGGSTDTQYF
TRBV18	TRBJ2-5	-	CASSPDRDPPPETQYF
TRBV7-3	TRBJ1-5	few	CASSRAANQPQHF
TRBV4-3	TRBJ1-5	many	CASSQGLGGHQPQHF
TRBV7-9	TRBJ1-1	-	CASSYPALGNTEAFF
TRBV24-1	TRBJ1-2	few	CATNNGGNYGYTF
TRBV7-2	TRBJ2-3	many	CASRSTITDTQYF
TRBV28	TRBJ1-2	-	CASSPRVDYGYTF
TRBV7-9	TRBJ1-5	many	CASSSLDGQPQHF
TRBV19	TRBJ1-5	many	CASSMNRESNQPQHF